Sequencing of this T cell receptor beta chain was carried out in a study of blood T cell repertoires in COVID-19. The wider study: Samples representing acute and convalescent COVID-19 were sourced from the United States, Italy and Spain. T cells, B-cell-depleted T cells, or PBMCs supplied cDNA or gDNA.

CDR3 length: 13 amino acids. The V end was cut by 0 bases, the J end by 7 bases, with 10 bases between. The germline CDR1 and CDR2 sequences are SGHRS and YFSETQ. In the original analysis: Amplifying reference gene primers gave estimates of nucleated cell counts. The assay was immunoSEQ multiplex PCR, and TCRdb's table has in-frame clones only and misses some. The V and J calls and clone size were taken over from that table, and D and trimming were inferred from the DNA. The data show 280,000 or so clones, 88% seen once. The V call is TRBV5-1, the J call TRBJ2-5, with a weak D call TRBD1 (6 bases). Input material: peripheral blood. This TCR derives from a young woman who had recovered from COVID-19. The CDR3 is CASSLGQVGTQYF. CDR3 DNA: TGCGCCAGCAGCTTGGGACAGGTGGGGACCCAGTACTTC.